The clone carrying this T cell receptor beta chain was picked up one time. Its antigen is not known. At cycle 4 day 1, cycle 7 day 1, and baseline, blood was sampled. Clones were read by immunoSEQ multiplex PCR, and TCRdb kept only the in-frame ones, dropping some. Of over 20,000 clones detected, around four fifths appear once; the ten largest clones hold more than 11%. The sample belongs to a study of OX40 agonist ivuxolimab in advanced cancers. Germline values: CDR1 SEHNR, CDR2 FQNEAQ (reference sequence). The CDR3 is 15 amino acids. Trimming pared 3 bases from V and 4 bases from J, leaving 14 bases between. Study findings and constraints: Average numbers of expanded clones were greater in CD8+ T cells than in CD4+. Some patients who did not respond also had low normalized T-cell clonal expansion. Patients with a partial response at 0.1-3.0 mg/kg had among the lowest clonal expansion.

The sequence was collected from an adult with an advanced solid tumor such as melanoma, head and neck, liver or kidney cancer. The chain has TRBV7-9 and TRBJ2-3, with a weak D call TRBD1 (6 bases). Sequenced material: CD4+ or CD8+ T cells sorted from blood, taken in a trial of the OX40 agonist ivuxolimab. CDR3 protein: CASSFQQGPADTQYF. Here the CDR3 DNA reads TGTGCCAGCAGCTTCCAGCAGGGGCCCGCAGATACGCAGTATTTT.